A selection of T cell receptor beta chains follows, all from one sample in a study of molecular identifiers for immune sequencing clone quantification. In TCRdb, the PCR reads were re-called with MiXCR into one record per CDR3 protein. The data contain some 590,000 distinct CDR3 sequences, about 25% of them seen just once; the ten biggest clones take up 0.78%. Sequencing was performed on naive CD8+ T cells from blood, with Jurkat cell RNA spiked in. Receptors originate from a human donor in good health. Some libraries in this study had Jurkat cell RNA spiked in. Both conserved end residues are part of each CDR3. D genes are given only for firm matches. Clone size is not always given. Where it is, it says once, few, many or a class for expanded clones.

clone size: many; V gene: TRBV7-6; J gene: TRBJ2-5; D gene: .; CDR3 length: 13; CDR3 protein: CASSLTRGETQYF; CDR3 DNA: TGTGCCAGCAGCCTTACCCGAGGAGAGACCCAGTACTTC
clone size: .; V gene: TRBV27; J gene: TRBJ2-2; D gene: TRBD2; CDR3 length: 16; CDR3 protein: CASSLIAGVGTGELFF; CDR3 DNA: TGTGCCAGCAGTTTAATAGCGGGAGTCGGCACCGGGGAGCTGTTTTTT
clone size: .; V gene: TRBV7-3; J gene: TRBJ2-1; D gene: .; CDR3 length: 14; CDR3 protein: CASSLGGMGNEQFF; CDR3 DNA: TGTGCCAGCAGCTTAGGGGGAATGGGGAATGAGCAGTTCTTC
clone size: few; V gene: TRBV7-9; J gene: TRBJ2-2; D gene: .; CDR3 length: 16; CDR3 protein: CASSLALGRNTGELFF; CDR3 DNA: TGTGCCAGCAGCTTAGCGCTGGGGCGTAACACCGGGGAGCTGTTTTTT
clone size: many; V gene: TRBV7-2; J gene: TRBJ2-7; D gene: .; CDR3 length: 14; CDR3 protein: CASSLEPFAYEQYF; CDR3 DNA: TGTGCCAGCAGCTTAGAGCCTTTTGCCTACGAGCAGTACTTC
clone size: many; V gene: TRBV4-1; J gene: TRBJ1-2; D gene: .; CDR3 length: 15; CDR3 protein: CASSLAPQANYGYTF; CDR3 DNA: TGCGCCAGCAGCCTTGCGCCACAAGCTAACTATGGCTACACCTTC
clone size: few; V gene: TRBV7-9; J gene: TRBJ2-3; D gene: .; CDR3 length: 14; CDR3 protein: CASSLGAVTDTQYF; CDR3 DNA: TGTGCCAGCAGCTTAGGGGCCGTAACAGATACGCAGTATTTT
clone size: few; V gene: TRBV12-3/TRBV12-4; J gene: TRBJ2-4; D gene: TRBD2; CDR3 length: 20; CDR3 protein: CASSLSGGAELLVAKNIQYF; CDR3 DNA: TGTGCCAGCAGTTTGAGCGGGGGGGCCGAACTTCTAGTGGCCAAAAACATTCAGTACTTC
clone size: .; V gene: TRBV19; J gene: TRBJ1-5; D gene: .; CDR3 length: 14; CDR3 protein: CASSIEGTNQPQHF; CDR3 DNA: TGTGCCAGTAGTATAGAAGGGACAAATCAGCCCCAGCATTTT
clone size: .; V gene: TRBV5-1; J gene: TRBJ2-2; D gene: .; CDR3 length: 18; CDR3 protein: CASSVPERNRTNTGELFF; CDR3 DNA: TGCGCCAGCAGCGTTCCCGAGCGGAACCGAACTAACACCGGGGAGCTGTTTTTT
clone size: many; V gene: TRBV11-2; J gene: TRBJ2-7; D gene: .; CDR3 length: 15; CDR3 protein: CASSLDARRAYEQYF; CDR3 DNA: TGTGCCAGCAGCTTAGATGCCCGTCGCGCCTACGAGCAGTACTTC
clone size: few; V gene: TRBV9; J gene: TRBJ2-5; D gene: .; CDR3 length: 16; CDR3 protein: CASSVATSTSQETQYF; CDR3 DNA: TGTGCCAGCAGCGTAGCTACCTCGACTAGCCAAGAGACCCAGTACTTC
clone size: once; V gene: TRBV28; J gene: TRBJ2-2; D gene: .; CDR3 length: 14; CDR3 protein: CAGSFTANTGELFF; CDR3 DNA: TGTGCCGGCAGTTTTACAGCTAACACCGGGGAGCTGTTTTTT
clone size: few; V gene: TRBV19; J gene: TRBJ2-4; D gene: .; CDR3 length: 15; CDR3 protein: CASIPPGPAKNIQYF; CDR3 DNA: TGTGCCAGTATTCCCCCGGGGCCCGCCAAAAACATTCAGTACTTC
clone size: .; V gene: TRBV3-1; J gene: TRBJ1-1; D gene: TRBD1; CDR3 length: 19; CDR3 protein: CASSPMAAGGRAMNTEAFF; CDR3 DNA: TGTGCCAGCAGCCCTATGGCGGCAGGGGGCCGCGCCATGAACACTGAAGCTTTCTTT
clone size: few; V gene: TRBV19; J gene: TRBJ1-1; D gene: .; CDR3 length: 13; CDR3 protein: CASSIMENTEAFF; CDR3 DNA: TGTGCCAGTAGTATTATGGAGAACACTGAAGCTTTCTTT
clone size: many; V gene: TRBV28; J gene: TRBJ2-3; D gene: .; CDR3 length: 15; CDR3 protein: CASSSQDLRRDTQYF; CDR3 DNA: TGTGCCAGCAGTTCCCAGGACCTGAGGAGGGATACGCAGTATTTT
clone size: .; V gene: TRBV6-5; J gene: TRBJ2-1; D gene: TRBD1; CDR3 length: 11; CDR3 protein: CATNRGDEQFF; CDR3 DNA: TGTGCCACCAACAGGGGGGACGAGCAGTTCTTC
clone size: .; V gene: TRBV14; J gene: TRBJ1-1; D gene: .; CDR3 length: 14; CDR3 protein: CASSQEAVNTEAFF; CDR3 DNA: TGTGCCAGCAGCCAAGAGGCAGTGAACACTGAAGCTTTCTTT
clone size: few; V gene: TRBV7-2; J gene: TRBJ2-3; D gene: .; CDR3 length: 17; CDR3 protein: CASSLGWLGGGRQTQYF; CDR3 DNA: TGTGCCAGCAGCTTAGGGTGGTTGGGCGGGGGCAGACAAACGCAGTATTTT
clone size: .; V gene: TRBV4-2; J gene: TRBJ2-7; D gene: .; CDR3 length: 15; CDR3 protein: CASSQEGLGGYEQYF; CDR3 DNA: TGTGCCAGCAGCCAAGAAGGTCTAGGGGGCTACGAGCAGTACTTC
clone size: many; V gene: TRBV4-3; J gene: TRBJ1-6; D gene: TRBD1; CDR3 length: 17; CDR3 protein: CASSQVPGTDRNSPLHF; CDR3 DNA: TGCGCCAGCAGCCAGGTCCCGGGGACAGACCGTAATTCACCCCTCCACTTT
clone size: many; V gene: TRBV20-1; J gene: TRBJ1-5; D gene: .; CDR3 length: 13; CDR3 protein: CRPTAYSNQPQHF; CDR3 DNA: TGCAGACCAACAGCATATAGCAATCAGCCCCAGCATTTT
clone size: few; V gene: TRBV6-2/TRBV6-3; J gene: TRBJ2-1; D gene: .; CDR3 length: 13; CDR3 protein: CVSSYLGHNEQFF; CDR3 DNA: TGTGTCAGCAGTTACCTGGGCCACAATGAGCAGTTCTTC
clone size: .; V gene: TRBV6-2/TRBV6-3; J gene: TRBJ2-3; D gene: TRBD2; CDR3 length: 13; CDR3 protein: CASRSSGEDTQYF; CDR3 DNA: TGTGCCAGCCGGTCTAGCGGGGAAGATACGCAGTATTTT
clone size: .; V gene: TRBV6-1; J gene: TRBJ2-5; D gene: TRBD2; CDR3 length: 15; CDR3 protein: CASSEASRGGETQYF; CDR3 DNA: TGTGCCAGCAGTGAAGCGAGTAGGGGAGGGGAGACCCAGTACTTC